This TCR beta chain was recovered during a study of persistence of HIV-infected CD4 T cells. Across the whole study: The sample holds CD4+ T cells responsive to CMV or HIV-1 Gag. Two participants gave one leukapheresis sample; others gave up to roughly 180 mL blood repeatedly. The study's findings and limits: Proviral oligoclonality tracked with TCR oligoclonality within the same sorted cells.

A note on this clone: Antigen unknown.

Overlapping HIV-1 Gag 15-mer peptides at approximately 0.96 ug per peptide per mL were used. Sorted nonresponding memory CD4+ T cells were CD40L-negative, CD69-negative, CD45RO-high. Sequencing used immunoSEQ version 4 in survey mode. Genomic DNA was diluted to around 10 ng/uL, up to 1 ug per sample. Sequencing used immunoSEQ multiplex PCR; TCRdb keeps in-frame clones, though not all of them. The data show about 41,000 clones, 75% to 80% seen once. CDR1 and CDR2 (germline): MNHEY, SMNVEV (reference sequence). With 0 bases clipped from V and 1 base from J, the junction kept 1 base outside the gene matches. The CDR3 extends over 15 amino acids.

The genes are TRBV27 and TRBJ2-7; 9 nucleotides match TRBD1. The receptor was derived from an adult man with HIV who was CMV-seropositive. The starting material was CD4+ T cells sorted from PBMCs after roughly 20-hour stimulation, obtained from a patient who received antiretroviral therapy. In DNA, the CDR3 is TGTGCCAGCAGTTTATCGACAGGGGGTTCCTACGAGCAGTACTTC. Translation: CASSLSTGGSYEQYF.